The 6 T cell receptor beta chains presented below share a single source sample, sequenced in a study of T cell repertoires in aging, cancer and after chemotherapy (dated by TCRdb to about 2019). Genomic DNA extracted from peripheral blood, rather than sorted cells or RNA, was used as the source for amplification of TCR beta rearrangements. Reads for this sample came from an Illumina MiSeq. Rearranged TRB sequences spanning V, D and J segments were amplified in a multiplex touch-down PCR with a mixed TRB-A/B primer pool. In-frame beta chains were kept once TCRdb had trimmed the public reads at Q25 with fastp and called clones with MiXCR. Each entry is one CDR3 protein sequence, shown with its most common DNA and genes. In all, the sample holds 8,500 to 10,000 distinct CDR3 sequences, and around a third of those were seen once. The ten most abundant clones make up about 12% of the sample. Sample: blood. The receptor set was obtained from a human donor in good health. The donor label of this sample is uncertain.

The gene calls are TRBV18 and TRBJ1-2, with 8 bases lining up with TRBD1. Per germline, CDR1 KGHSH and CDR2 LQKENI. Trimming at V came to 6 bases and at J to 4 bases, leaving 10 bases not matched to a gene. The CDR3 runs to 15 residues. The CDR3 spells CASSPDRARSYGYTF. DNA for the CDR3: TGTGCCAGCTCTCCGGACAGGGCCAGGAGCTATGGCTACACCTTC.

The chain recombines TRBV27 with TRBJ2-1; D tentatively fits TRBD1 or TRBD2 (7 bases each). V lost 8 bases to trimming and J lost 0 bases, with 17 bases between them. The germline V gene has CDR1 MNHEY and CDR2 SMNVEV (reference sequence). This CDR3 region has 16 residues. The CDR3 is CASRVGGTVSYNEQFF. In DNA form, the CDR3 reads TGTGCCAGCCGCGTCGGGGGGACAGTCTCCTACAATGAGCAGTTCTTC.

This clonotype was seen a few times. The gene calls are TRBV12-3 or TRBV12-4 and TRBJ1-2; the D is unclear. Trimming removed 3 bases at V and 4 bases at J, with 9 bases between. This CDR3 is built from 13 residues. DNA of the CDR3: TGTGCCAGCAGTTTTGTCCAGTTCTATGGCTACACCTTC. This encodes CASSFVQFYGYTF.

By proportion, this clonotype is medium-sized (0.01 to 0.1%). V is TRBV19 and J is TRBJ2-1; tentative D call: TRBD1 (5 bases). The V gene lost 1 base and the J gene lost 7 bases, with 8 bases spanning the gap. The CDR3 covers 13 residues. CDR1 LNHDA and CDR2 SQIVND come from the germline V gene (reference sequence). The CDR3 is CASSIGAGNEQFF. In DNA, the CDR3 is TGTGCCAGTAGTATAGGGGCAGGGAATGAGCAGTTCTTC.

A remark on this clonotype: Germline is not matched at one junction end, which may reflect a read error. The V gene is TRBV5-4, the J gene TRBJ2-1; tentatively, D is TRBD1 or TRBD2 (5 bases each). Germline V lookup: CDR1 SGHNT, CDR2 YYREEE (reference sequence). The CDR3 runs to 12 residues. The CDR3 sequence is CASSLGDNEQFF. In nucleotides, the CDR3 is TGCGCCAGCAGCTTGGGGGACAATGAGCAGTTCTTC.

This sequence joins TRBV7-9 and TRBJ2-5; possibly TRBD1 for D (6 bases). Germline lookup yields CDR1 SEHNR and CDR2 FQNEAQ (reference sequence). V gave up 3 bases and J gave up 6 bases, with 11 bases separating them. This CDR3 is built from 13 residues. In DNA form, the CDR3 reads TGTGCCAGCAGCTTTCAAGACAGGAAGACCCAGTACTTC. It is translated as CASSFQDRKTQYF.